This TCR beta chain was profiled in a study of cytomegalovirus exposure and HLA in healthy donors. In the case of this clone: The target antigen is unknown.

The PCR employed 60 Vbeta primers together with 13 Jbeta primers. Original processing methods: Later, 80 million or so unique TCR beta chains were counted in an analysis, and roughly 11 million of them were shared. Generated by immunoSEQ multiplex PCR, the TCRdb table keeps only in-frame clones and is missing some. V, J and clone size are taken as reported in that table, and D and trimming were inferred from the DNA itself. Among about 180,000 clones listed, about 80% were seen once. The study's findings and limits: In a later analysis, TCR beta V- and J-gene trimming was associated with a missense DCLRE1C variant. Within an earlier analysis, most TCR beta V segments proved productive either about 90% or about 30% of the time.

Germline lookup yields CDR1 LGHNT and CDR2 FRNRAP. This CDR3 has 16 amino acids. V lost 1 base and J lost 1; bases outside the gene matches: 6. This receptor was taken from a woman between 25 and 40 years old in good health and CMV-seronegative. Sequencing used PBMCs. This sequence joins TRBV12-5 and TRBJ2-7, with 8 bases aligning to TRBD2. The CDR3 loop is CASGLGGGHGSYEQYF. CDR3 nucleotide sequence: TGTGCTAGTGGTTTGGGCGGGGGGCACGGATCCTACGAGCAGTACTTC.